Listed below are T cell receptor beta chains from one sample, sequenced in a study of human T cells and chemical hapten exposure. TCRdb reprocessed the RACE reads with MiXCR, giving one entry per CDR3 protein. The sample holds hundreds of thousands of distinct CDR3 sequences, about 6.9% seen once. The source was whole blood, collected in connection with sensitization to the hapten diphenylcyclopropenone (DPC). The receptors here all came from a woman younger than 35 with alopecia areata. Some clones in this sample may be carry-over from other donors' samples. Both conserved end residues are part of each CDR3. A D gene is named only where the DNA matches it firmly. For some rows the clone size is stated as once, few or many, or as a class when expanded; others skip it.

v_call	j_call	d_call	clone_size	cdr3_nt	cdr3_aa
TRBV3-1	TRBJ1-1	.	few	TGTGCCAGCAGCCAAGATGTCAGGCAGGGAGCTTTCTTT	CASSQDVRQGAFF
TRBV3-1	TRBJ1-2	.	.	TGTGCCAGCAGCCTACGACGGAGGCCCCTATATGGCTACACCTTC	CASSLRRRPLYGYTF
TRBV4-2	TRBJ2-2	TRBD1	.	TGTGCCAGCAGCCGCGCGGGGGACAGGGCGAACACCGGGGAGCTGTTTTTT	CASSRAGDRANTGELFF
TRBV12-3/TRBV12-4	TRBJ2-3	TRBD2	many	TGTGCCAGCAGTTTAAGCGGGGGGCCCACAGATACGCAGTATTTT	CASSLSGGPTDTQYF
TRBV4-2	TRBJ1-6	.	few	TGTGCCAGCAGCCAACCGACAGATTCACCCCTCCACTTT	CASSQPTDSPLHF
TRBV7-9	TRBJ2-1	TRBD2	few	TGTGCCAGCAGCTCCCCCCGCCGACTAGCGGGGGGGATATACAATGAGCAGTTCTTC	CASSSPRRLAGGIYNEQFF
TRBV4-3	TRBJ2-1	.	many	TGCGCCAGCAGCCAAGTTACTACGAGCAATGAGCAGTTCTTC	CASSQVTTSNEQFF
TRBV6-6	TRBJ1-2	.	many	TGTGCCAGCATCCAACGGGACACATATAACTATGGCTACACCTTC	CASIQRDTYNYGYTF
TRBV28	TRBJ2-7	.	.	TGTGCCAGCAGTAGTACCCGCCTATACGAGGAGCAGTACTTC	CASSSTRLYEEQYF
TRBV6-6	TRBJ1-5	.	many	TGTGCCAGCAGACGGCTCGGGGAGCTTAATCAGCCCCAGCATTTT	CASRRLGELNQPQHF
TRBV12-3/TRBV12-4	TRBJ1-5	TRBD1	many	TGTGCCAGCTCTAGGGGGACAGCTAGCAATCAGCCCCAGCATTTT	CASSRGTASNQPQHF
TRBV18	TRBJ1-5	.	many	TGTGCCAGCAGTCCGACGGATAGCAATCAGCCCCAGCATTTT	CASSPTDSNQPQHF
TRBV28	TRBJ2-7	TRBD1	many	TGTGCCAGCAGTCCGCACGCCGGGACAGGGGGAGTATCCTACGAGCAGTACTTC	CASSPHAGTGGVSYEQYF
TRBV10-3	TRBJ1-1	.	few	TGTGCCATCACCTCCGGCGGCACAATGAACACTGAAGCTTTCTTT	CAITSGGTMNTEAFF
TRBV10-2	TRBJ2-1	.	.	TGCGCCAGCGGAAAGACTAGAGACAATGAGCAGTTCTTC	CASGKTRDNEQFF
TRBV5-4	TRBJ2-2	.	.	TGTGCCAGCAGCTTGGACGGGGGCTTGAACACCGGGGAGCTGTTTTTT	CASSLDGGLNTGELFF
TRBV5-1	TRBJ1-3	.	many	TGCGCCAGCAGCTTGGACGCGCCTGGAAACACCATATATTTT	CASSLDAPGNTIYF
TRBV4-1	TRBJ2-6	.	many	TGCGCCAGCAGCCAAGATCCGGGGGCTGGGGCCAACGTCCTGACTTTC	CASSQDPGAGANVLTF
TRBV6-4	TRBJ2-3	.	.	TGTGCCAGCAGTCCTCAAGGGGGTAGCACAGATACGCAGTATTTT	CASSPQGGSTDTQYF
TRBV2	TRBJ1-2	.	many	TGTGCCAGCAGTCGCCAGGGACAAGGGGGCTACACCTTC	CASSRQGQGGYTF
TRBV2	TRBJ2-1	TRBD2	.	TGTGCCAGCAGTCCTAGCGGGCGAGACCACAATGAGCAGTTCTTC	CASSPSGRDHNEQFF
TRBV29-1	TRBJ2-1	TRBD1	many	TGCAGCGGGGACAGGGGCAATGAGCAGTTCTTC	CSGDRGNEQFF
TRBV7-9	TRBJ2-5	TRBD2	few	TGTGCCAGCAGCTATCATAGCGGGGCCGGGGAGACCCAGTACTTC	CASSYHSGAGETQYF
TRBV28	TRBJ2-7	.	many	TGTGCCAGCAGCTTGAGTGTAGGGACACCTTACGAGCAGTACTTC	CASSLSVGTPYEQYF
TRBV6-1	TRBJ2-7	.	.	TGTGCCAGCATGTACAGCTCCTACGAGCAGTACTTC	CASMYSSYEQYF
TRBV7-2	TRBJ2-3	TRBD2	few	TGTGCCAGCAGCCCGACTAGCCATCCTCCGACAGATACGCAGTATTTT	CASSPTSHPPTDTQYF
TRBV12-3/TRBV12-4	TRBJ1-2	.	few	TGTGCCAGCAGTTCACACACAGGGTCAAGAGGCTACACCTTC	CASSSHTGSRGYTF